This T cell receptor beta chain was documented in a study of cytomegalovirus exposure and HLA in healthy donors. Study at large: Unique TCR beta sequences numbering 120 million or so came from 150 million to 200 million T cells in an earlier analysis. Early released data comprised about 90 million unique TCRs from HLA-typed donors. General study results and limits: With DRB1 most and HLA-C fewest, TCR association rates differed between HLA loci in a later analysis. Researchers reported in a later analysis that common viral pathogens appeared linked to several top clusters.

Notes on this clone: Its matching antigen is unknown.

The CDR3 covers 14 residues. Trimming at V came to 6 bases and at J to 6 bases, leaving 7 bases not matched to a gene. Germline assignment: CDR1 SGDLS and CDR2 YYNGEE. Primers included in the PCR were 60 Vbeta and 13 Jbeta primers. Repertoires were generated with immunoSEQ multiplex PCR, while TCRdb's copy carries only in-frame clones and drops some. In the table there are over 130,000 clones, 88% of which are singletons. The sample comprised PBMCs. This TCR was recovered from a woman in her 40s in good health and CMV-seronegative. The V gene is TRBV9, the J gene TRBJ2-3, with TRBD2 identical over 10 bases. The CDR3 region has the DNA TGTGCCAGCACCCTAGCGGGAGCACCCGATACGCAGTATTTT. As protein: CASTLAGAPDTQYF.